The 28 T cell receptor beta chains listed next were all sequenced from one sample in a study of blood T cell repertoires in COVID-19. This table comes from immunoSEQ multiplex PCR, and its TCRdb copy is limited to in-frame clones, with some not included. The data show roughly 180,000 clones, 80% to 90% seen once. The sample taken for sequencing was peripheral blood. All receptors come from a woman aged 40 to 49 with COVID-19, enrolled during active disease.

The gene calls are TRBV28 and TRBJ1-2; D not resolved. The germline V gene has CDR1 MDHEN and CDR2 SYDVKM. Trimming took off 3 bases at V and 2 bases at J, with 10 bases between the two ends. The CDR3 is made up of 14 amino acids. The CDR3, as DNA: TGTGCCAGCAGTTTCGGAGGAAAAAACTATGGCTACACCTTC. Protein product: CASSFGGKNYGYTF.

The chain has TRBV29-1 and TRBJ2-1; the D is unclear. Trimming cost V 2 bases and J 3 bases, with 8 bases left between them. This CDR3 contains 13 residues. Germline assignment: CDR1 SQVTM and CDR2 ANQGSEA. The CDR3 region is CSVELRNYNEQFF. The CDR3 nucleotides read TGCAGCGTTGAATTGCGGAACTACAATGAGCAGTTCTTC.

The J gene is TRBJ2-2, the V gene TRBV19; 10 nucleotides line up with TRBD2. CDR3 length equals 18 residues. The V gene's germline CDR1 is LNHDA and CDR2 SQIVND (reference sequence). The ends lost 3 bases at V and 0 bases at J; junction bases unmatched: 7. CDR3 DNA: TGTGCCAGTAGTATCCGGGGTAGCGGGGGGACGAACACCGGGGAGCTGTTTTTT. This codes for CASSIRGSGGTNTGELFF.

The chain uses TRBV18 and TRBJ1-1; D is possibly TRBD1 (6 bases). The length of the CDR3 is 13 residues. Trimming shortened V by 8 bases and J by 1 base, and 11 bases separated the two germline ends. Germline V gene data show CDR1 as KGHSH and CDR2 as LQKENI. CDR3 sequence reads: CASHIQGNTEAFF. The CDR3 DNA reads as TGTGCCAGCCACATACAGGGGAACACTGAAGCTTTCTTT.

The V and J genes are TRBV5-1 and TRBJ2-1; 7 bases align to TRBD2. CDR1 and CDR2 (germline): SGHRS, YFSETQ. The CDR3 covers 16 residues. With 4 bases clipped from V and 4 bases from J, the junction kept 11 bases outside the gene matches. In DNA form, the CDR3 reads TGCGCCAGCAGCAAAGCCCCCGGGACTACGTACAATGAGCAGTTCTTC. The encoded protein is CASSKAPGTTYNEQFF.

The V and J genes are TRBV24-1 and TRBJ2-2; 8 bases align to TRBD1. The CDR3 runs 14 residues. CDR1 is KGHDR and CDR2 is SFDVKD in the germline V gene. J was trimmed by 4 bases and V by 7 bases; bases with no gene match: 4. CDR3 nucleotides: TGTGCCACCAGCCTGGACAGGGTCACCGGGGAGCTGTTTTTT. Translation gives CATSLDRVTGELFF.

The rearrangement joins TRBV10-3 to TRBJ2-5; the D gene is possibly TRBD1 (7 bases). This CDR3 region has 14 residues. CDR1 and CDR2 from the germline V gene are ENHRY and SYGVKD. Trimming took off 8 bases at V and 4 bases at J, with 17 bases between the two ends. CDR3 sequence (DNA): TGTGCCATCGCGCCCCAGGGGGGAGGAGAGACCCAGTACTTC. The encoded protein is CAIAPQGGGETQYF.

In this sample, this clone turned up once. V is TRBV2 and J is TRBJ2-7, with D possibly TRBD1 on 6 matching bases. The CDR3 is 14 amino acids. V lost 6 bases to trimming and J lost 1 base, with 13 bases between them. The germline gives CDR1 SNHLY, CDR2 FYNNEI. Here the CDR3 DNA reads TGTGCCAGCAGCGGGCAGGGGCCTTCCTACGAGCAGTACTTC. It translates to CASSGQGPSYEQYF.

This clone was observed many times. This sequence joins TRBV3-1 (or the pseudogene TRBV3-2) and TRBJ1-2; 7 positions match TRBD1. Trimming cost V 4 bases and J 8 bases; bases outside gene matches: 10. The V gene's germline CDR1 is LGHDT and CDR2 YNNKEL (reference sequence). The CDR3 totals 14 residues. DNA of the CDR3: TGTGCCAGCAGCCGAGGACAGGCGGCGGTGGGCTACACCTTC. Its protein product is CASSRGQAAVGYTF.

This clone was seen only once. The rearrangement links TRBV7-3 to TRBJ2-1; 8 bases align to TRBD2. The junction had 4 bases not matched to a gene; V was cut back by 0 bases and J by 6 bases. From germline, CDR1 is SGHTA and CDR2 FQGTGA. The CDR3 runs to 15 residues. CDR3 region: CASSLTSGDRNEQFF. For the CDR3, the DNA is TGTGCCAGCAGCTTAACTAGCGGGGACCGCAATGAGCAGTTCTTC.

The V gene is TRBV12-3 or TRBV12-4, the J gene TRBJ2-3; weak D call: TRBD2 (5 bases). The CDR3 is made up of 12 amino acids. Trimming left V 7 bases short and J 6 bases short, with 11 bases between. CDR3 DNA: TGTGCCAGCATATTAGAGCGGGATACGCAGTATTTT. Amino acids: CASILERDTQYF.

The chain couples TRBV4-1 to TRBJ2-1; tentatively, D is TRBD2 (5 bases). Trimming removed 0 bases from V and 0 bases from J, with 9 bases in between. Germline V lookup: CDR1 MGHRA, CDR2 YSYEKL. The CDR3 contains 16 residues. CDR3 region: CASSQDERYSYNEQFF. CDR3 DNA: TGCGCCAGCAGCCAAGATGAGCGGTACTCCTACAATGAGCAGTTCTTC.

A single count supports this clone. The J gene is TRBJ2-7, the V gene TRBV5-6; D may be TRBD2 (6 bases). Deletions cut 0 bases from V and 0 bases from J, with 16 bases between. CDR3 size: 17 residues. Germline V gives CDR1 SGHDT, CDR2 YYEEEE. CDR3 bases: TGTGCCAGCAGCTTGGTGGGAGGTAGCGAATACTCCTACGAGCAGTACTTC. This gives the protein CASSLVGGSEYSYEQYF.

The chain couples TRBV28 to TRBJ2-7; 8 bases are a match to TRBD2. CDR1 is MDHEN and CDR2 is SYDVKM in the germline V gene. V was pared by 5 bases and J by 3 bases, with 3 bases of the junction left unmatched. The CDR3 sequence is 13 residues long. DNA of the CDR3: TGTGCCAGCAGTCCCAGCGGGAGCTACGAGCAGTACTTC. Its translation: CASSPSGSYEQYF.

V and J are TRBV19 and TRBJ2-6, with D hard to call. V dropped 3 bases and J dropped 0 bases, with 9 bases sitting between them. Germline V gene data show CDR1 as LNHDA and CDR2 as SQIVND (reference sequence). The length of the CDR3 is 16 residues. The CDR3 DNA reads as TGTGCCAGTAGTATCCTCCACAGCTCTGGGGCCAACGTCCTGACTTTC. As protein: CASSILHSSGANVLTF.

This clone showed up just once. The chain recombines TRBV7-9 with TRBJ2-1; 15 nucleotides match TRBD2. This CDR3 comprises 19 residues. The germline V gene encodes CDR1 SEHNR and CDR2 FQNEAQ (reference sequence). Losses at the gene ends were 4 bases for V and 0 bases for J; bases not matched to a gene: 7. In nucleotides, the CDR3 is TGTGCCAGCAGCTACACAGGACTAGCGGGAGGGAGCTCCTACAATGAGCAGTTCTTC. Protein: CASSYTGLAGGSSYNEQFF.

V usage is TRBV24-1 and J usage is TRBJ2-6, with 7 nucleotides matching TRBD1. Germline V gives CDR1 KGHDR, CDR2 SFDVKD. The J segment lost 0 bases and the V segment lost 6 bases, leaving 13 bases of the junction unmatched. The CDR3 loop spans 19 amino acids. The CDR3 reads CATSSRGQALSSGANVLTF. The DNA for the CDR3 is TGTGCCACCAGTTCGCGTGGACAGGCCCTTAGCTCTGGGGCCAACGTCCTGACTTTC.

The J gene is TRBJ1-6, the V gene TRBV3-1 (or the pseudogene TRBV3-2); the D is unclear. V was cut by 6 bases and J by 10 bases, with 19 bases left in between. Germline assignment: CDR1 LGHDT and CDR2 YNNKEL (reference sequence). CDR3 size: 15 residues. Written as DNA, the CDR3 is TGTGCCAGCAGTCCAAGTCTCCGCACGGGGTCACCCCTCCACTTT. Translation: CASSPSLRTGSPLHF.

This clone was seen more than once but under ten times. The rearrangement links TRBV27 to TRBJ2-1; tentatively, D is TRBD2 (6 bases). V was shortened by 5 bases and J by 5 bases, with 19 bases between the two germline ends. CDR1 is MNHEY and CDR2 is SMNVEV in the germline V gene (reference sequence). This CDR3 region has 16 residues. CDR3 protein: CASSRRLVLGDNEQFF. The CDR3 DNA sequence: TGTGCCAGCAGTCGGCGACTAGTTTTGGGGGACAATGAGCAGTTCTTC.

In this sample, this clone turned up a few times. The chain's CDR3 is CASSRFGGNRGYQETQYF. The DNA for the CDR3 is TGTGCCAGCAGCCGATTCGGGGGTAACAGGGGGTACCAAGAGACCCAGTACTTC. The V call is TRBV27, the J call TRBJ2-5; TRBD1 matches 8 bases. The junction had 15 bases not matched to a gene; V was cut back by 6 bases and J by 0 bases. Germline V lookup: CDR1 MNHEY, CDR2 SMNVEV (reference sequence). The CDR3 contains 18 residues.

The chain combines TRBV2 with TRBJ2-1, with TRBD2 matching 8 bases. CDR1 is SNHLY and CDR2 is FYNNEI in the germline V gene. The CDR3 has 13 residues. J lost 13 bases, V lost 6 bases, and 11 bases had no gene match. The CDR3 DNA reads TGTGCCAGCAGCCGGGAGGGCCGCGACCTTCAGTTCTTC. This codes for CASSREGRDLQFF.

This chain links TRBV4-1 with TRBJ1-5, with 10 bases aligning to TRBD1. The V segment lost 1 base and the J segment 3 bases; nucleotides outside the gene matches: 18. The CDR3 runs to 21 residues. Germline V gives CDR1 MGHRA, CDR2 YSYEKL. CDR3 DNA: TGCGCCAGCAGCCAAGCCAAACCCGGGACAGGGGCGATACCGTTCAATCAGCCCCAGCATTTT. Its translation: CASSQAKPGTGAIPFNQPQHF.

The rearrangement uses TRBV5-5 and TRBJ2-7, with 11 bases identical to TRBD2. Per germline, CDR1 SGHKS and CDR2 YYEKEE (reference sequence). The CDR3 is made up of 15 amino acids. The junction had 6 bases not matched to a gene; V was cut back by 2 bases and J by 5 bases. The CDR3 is CASSFGTSGMNEQYF. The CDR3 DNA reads TGTGCCAGCAGCTTCGGGACTAGCGGCATGAACGAGCAGTACTTC.

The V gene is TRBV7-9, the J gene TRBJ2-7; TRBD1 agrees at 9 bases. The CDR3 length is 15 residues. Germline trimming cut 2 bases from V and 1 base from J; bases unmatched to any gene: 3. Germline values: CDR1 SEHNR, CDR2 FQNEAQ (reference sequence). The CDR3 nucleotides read TGTGCCAGCAGCTTACTGGGACAGGGTTCCTACGAGCAGTACTTC. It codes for CASSLLGQGSYEQYF.

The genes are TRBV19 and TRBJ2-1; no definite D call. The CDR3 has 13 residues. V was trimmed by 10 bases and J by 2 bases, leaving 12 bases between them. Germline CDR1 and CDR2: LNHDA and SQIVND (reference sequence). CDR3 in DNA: TGTGCCACGAGCTGGTCCGCCTACAATGAGCAGTTCTTC. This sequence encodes CATSWSAYNEQFF.

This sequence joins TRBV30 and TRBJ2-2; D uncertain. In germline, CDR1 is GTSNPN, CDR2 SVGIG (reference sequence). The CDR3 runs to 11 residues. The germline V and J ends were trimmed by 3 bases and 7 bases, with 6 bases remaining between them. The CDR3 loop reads CAWRSGGELFF. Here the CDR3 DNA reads TGTGCCTGGAGGTCCGGCGGGGAGCTGTTTTTT.

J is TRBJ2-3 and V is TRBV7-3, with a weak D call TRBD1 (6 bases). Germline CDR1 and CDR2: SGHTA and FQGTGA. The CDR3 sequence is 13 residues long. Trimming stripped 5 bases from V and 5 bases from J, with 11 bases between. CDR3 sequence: CASSRGGGDTQYF. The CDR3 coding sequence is TGTGCCAGCAGCCGTGGGGGCGGAGATACGCAGTATTTT.

The CDR3 DNA reads as TGTGCCAGCAGCCTAACCATGGTCACAGATACGCAGTATTTT. This translates into CASSLTMVTDTQYF. The rearrangement joins TRBV28 to TRBJ2-3, with D uncertain. V lost 6 bases and J lost 2, with 12 bases in between. The CDR3 has 14 amino acids. Germline assignment: CDR1 MDHEN and CDR2 SYDVKM.